The 18 T cell receptor beta chains presented below share a single source sample, sequenced in a study of a mutant IDH1 vaccine in newly diagnosed glioma. Time point indicated: week 11, during vaccination. Each vaccine dose was 300 ug of mutant IDH1 20-mer peptide, with topical imiquimod. The assay was immunoSEQ multiplex PCR, and TCRdb's table has in-frame clones only and misses some. The sample comprises tens of thousands of clones, around four fifths of which are singletons, and over 20% rests with the top ten. The antigens these receptors bind are not known. Source: PBMCs, taken from a glioma patient whose treatment included an IDH1 peptide vaccine. These receptors all stem from a man younger than 45 with glioma.

V and J are TRBV6-1 and TRBJ2-7; D uncertain. Germline V gene lookup returns CDR1 MNHNS and CDR2 SASEGT. V shed 2 bases and J shed 3 bases, with 8 bases lying between them. CDR3 size: 13 residues. The CDR3 coding sequence is TGTGCCAGCAGTGAATCGATCATCTACGAGCAGTACTTC. Residues: CASSESIIYEQYF.

V is TRBV5-1 and J is TRBJ1-4; D is undetermined. In germline, CDR1 is SGHRS, CDR2 YFSETQ. This CDR3 is built from 15 residues. V was cut by 0 bases and J by 0 bases, with 6 bases left in between. CDR3 coding DNA: TGCGCCAGCAGCTTGGCCATTCCAACTAATGAAAAACTGTTTTTT. Protein product: CASSLAIPTNEKLFF.

The chain recombines TRBV11-3 with TRBJ1-1; no definite D call. The CDR3 runs 13 residues. Trimming shortened V by 1 base and J by 6 bases, and 9 bases separated the two germline ends. From germline, CDR1 is SGHNT and CDR2 YENEEA. CDR3 bases: TGTGCCAGCAGCTTAGGGGTCGAGGCTGAAGCTTTCTTT. Amino acids: CASSLGVEAEAFF.

The chain combines TRBV30 with TRBJ2-7, with TRBD1 as a possible D gene (6 bases). The germline CDR1 and CDR2 sequences are GTSNPN and SVGIG (reference sequence). This CDR3 contains 11 residues. Trimming took off 1 base at V and 7 bases at J, with 8 bases between the two ends. DNA of the CDR3: TGTGCCTGGAGTGCCGGGACAGAGCAGTACTTC. Protein: CAWSAGTEQYF.

CDR3 DNA: TGTGCCACCAGCAGAGATAAAAGACGAAATGAGCAGTTCTTC. Translated, it gives CATSRDKRRNEQFF. The chain joins TRBV15 to TRBJ2-1; D ambiguous. The CDR3 spans 14 residues. V shed 0 bases and J shed 7 bases, with 10 bases lying between them. CDR1 and CDR2 (germline): LNHNV, YYDKDF (reference sequence).

The chain links TRBV6-5 to TRBJ1-5; D is undetermined. V lost 2 bases and J lost 4, with 9 bases in between. CDR1 is MNHEY, CDR2 SVGAGI, per germline. This CDR3 contains 14 residues. DNA of the CDR3: TGTGCCAGCAGTTACACTGCAGTAAATCAGCCCCAGCATTTT. Protein: CASSYTAVNQPQHF.

This chain joins TRBV5-1 and TRBJ2-7, with D hard to call. Trimming took off 0 bases at V and 3 bases at J, with 10 bases between the two ends. This CDR3 comprises 14 residues. Germline loops: CDR1 SGHRS, CDR2 YFSETQ. The CDR3 DNA follows: TGCGCCAGCAGCTTGGAGTTTGCTGGCTACGAGCAGTACTTC. Translated: CASSLEFAGYEQYF.

CDR3 DNA sequence: TGTGCCAGCAGCTTAGTTGTGAATAGCAATCAGCCCCAGCATTTT. Its translation: CASSLVVNSNQPQHF. The chain combines TRBV7-2 with TRBJ1-5; D is unclear. Between the trimmed V and J ends, which lost 1 base and 0 bases, there was a span of 7 bases. The CDR3 runs 15 residues. From germline, CDR1 is SGHTA and CDR2 FQGNSA.

J is TRBJ1-1 and V is TRBV19, with D unclear. Trimming stripped 5 bases from V and 5 bases from J, with 15 bases between. The germline CDR1 and CDR2 sequences are LNHDA and SQIVND (reference sequence). CDR3 size: 14 residues. The CDR3 nucleotides read TGTGCCAGTAGTCCGGTCCCCTCGGGTACTGAAGCTTTCTTT. Translation: CASSPVPSGTEAFF.

This chain uses TRBV4-1 with TRBJ2-1; D not resolved. This CDR3 has 21 amino acids. Germline V gives CDR1 MGHRA, CDR2 YSYEKL. V was cut by 0 bases and J by 4 bases, with 28 bases left in between. As DNA, the CDR3 is TGCGCCAGCAGCCAAGAAGGTGACAAGTCTACCCACCGCCTAAAATACAATGAGCAGTTCTTC. Translation gives CASSQEGDKSTHRLKYNEQFF.

As DNA, the CDR3 is TGTGCCACCAGCCAGCGGACAGGGTCTACCGGGGAGCTGTTTTTT. As protein: CATSQRTGSTGELFF. The chain couples TRBV15 to TRBJ2-2; TRBD1 matches 8 bases. This CDR3 is built from 15 residues. Losses at the gene ends were 5 bases for V and 5 bases for J; bases not matched to a gene: 7. Germline V gene sequence: CDR1 LNHNV, CDR2 YYDKDF (reference sequence).

The chain links TRBV2 to TRBJ1-4; tentative D call: TRBD1 (6 bases). The CDR3 runs to 14 residues. V lost 1 base and J lost 6, with 9 bases in between. Germline V gene data show CDR1 as SNHLY and CDR2 as FYNNEI. CDR3 region: CASSEGGPYEKLFF. As DNA, the CDR3 is TGTGCCAGCAGTGAAGGGGGGCCCTATGAAAAACTGTTTTTT.

V is TRBV4-1 and J is TRBJ2-7; 11 bases are shared with TRBD1. The CDR3 has 16 amino acids. The V and J ends lost 3 bases and 2 bases, in that order; junction bases with no gene match: 6. Germline-derived CDR1 and CDR2 are MGHRA and YSYEKL. CDR3 loop: CASSQRTGGITYEQYF. CDR3 in DNA: TGCGCCAGCAGCCAGAGGACAGGGGGCATCACCTACGAGCAGTACTTC.

The V call is TRBV6-5, the J call TRBJ1-4; a possible D gene is TRBD1 (6 bases). The CDR3 sequence is 15 residues long. Deletions cut 5 bases from V and 6 bases from J, with 16 bases between. Germline V gives CDR1 MNHEY, CDR2 SVGAGI. CDR3 nucleotides: TGTGCCAGCAGTCCCGGGGGGGCTCGCGATGAAAAACTGTTTTTT. It yields the protein CASSPGGARDEKLFF.

The count of this clone is one. V gene TRBV5-4 combines with J gene TRBJ1-1; 10 nucleotides align to TRBD1. Germline CDR1 and CDR2: SGHNT and YYREEE (reference sequence). Trimming at V came to 2 bases and at J to 7 bases, leaving 5 bases not matched to a gene. The CDR3 sequence is 14 residues long. CDR3 coding DNA: TGTGCCAGCAGCTTAGTCGGGACAGGGGTTGAAGCTTTCTTT. The encoded protein is CASSLVGTGVEAFF. Supplemented by reference TRBV5-4 and TRBJ1-1, the full variable domain reads ETGVTQSPTHLIKTRGQQVTLRCSSQSGHNTVSWYQQALGQGPQFIFQYYREEENGRGNFPPRFSGLQFPNYSSELNVNALELDDSALYLCASSLVGTGVEAFFGQGTRLTVV.

As regards this clone: With a much larger clone just one base away, this may be a read error. This sample also contains other DNA sequences that code for the same CDR3. The genes are TRBV7-8 and TRBJ2-7; D not resolved. This CDR3 comprises 11 residues. The V gene's germline CDR1 is SGHVS and CDR2 FQNEAQ. Trimming left V 5 bases short and J 3 bases short, with 5 bases between. CDR3 amino acids: CASSLYYEQYF. Written as DNA, the CDR3 is TGTGCCAGCAGCCTATACTACGAGCAGTACTTC.

The CDR3 bases are TGTGCCTGGAGTGTTTCAGGGGGAACGGCAGCTTTCTTT. Its translation: CAWSVSGGTAAFF. This chain links TRBV30 with TRBJ1-1; TRBD1 aligns across 7 bases. Germline-derived CDR1 and CDR2 are GTSNPN and SVGIG (reference sequence). V shed 0 bases and J 10 bases; nucleotides not matched to a gene: 8. This CDR3 region has 13 residues. The whole variable domain, remainder taken from reference TRBV30 and TRBJ1-1, is SQTIHQWPATLVQPVGSPLSLECTVEGTSNPNLYWYRQAAGRGLQLLFYSVGIGQISSEVPQNLSASRPQDRQFILSSKKLLLSDSGFYLCAWSVSGGTAAFFGQGTRLTVV.

This clone has more than one count but fewer than ten. The chain recombines TRBV2 with TRBJ1-4; D gene unclear. The CDR3 extends over 13 amino acids. V was shortened by 4 bases and J by 4 bases, with 7 bases between the two germline ends. Germline V gene lookup returns CDR1 SNHLY and CDR2 FYNNEI. Here the CDR3 DNA reads TGTGCCAGCAGTGGTAAAATTAATGAAAAACTGTTTTTT. Translating it yields CASSGKINEKLFF.